This entry describes one T cell receptor beta chain. Its specificity is unknown. The sample is drawn from a study of naive and memory T cell subsets. General study results and limits: No ground truth validated the naive and memory repertoire findings.

There are 13 residues in the CDR3. Germline values: CDR1 SEHNR, CDR2 FQNEAQ (reference sequence). V lost 5 bases and J lost 7, with 15 bases in between. CD4 T cells were positively selected, then CD8 T cells from the CD4-negative fraction. An equimolar mix of two oligonucleotides served as the beta constant-region primer for TRBC1 and TRBC2. MiXCR, applied by TCRdb to the UMI-ligation and nested PCR reads, yields one record per CDR3 protein. Among 150,000 or so distinct CDR3 sequences, about 15% were seen once, and the ten largest hold about 0.15%. This sequence joins TRBV7-9 and TRBJ2-7; the D is unclear. The source material was naive CD4+ T cells from blood. This clonotype originated in a human donor in good health. The CDR3 spells CASSTTPLREQYF. CDR3 nucleotides: TGTGCCAGCAGCACGACTCCTCTGAGGGAGCAGTACTTC.